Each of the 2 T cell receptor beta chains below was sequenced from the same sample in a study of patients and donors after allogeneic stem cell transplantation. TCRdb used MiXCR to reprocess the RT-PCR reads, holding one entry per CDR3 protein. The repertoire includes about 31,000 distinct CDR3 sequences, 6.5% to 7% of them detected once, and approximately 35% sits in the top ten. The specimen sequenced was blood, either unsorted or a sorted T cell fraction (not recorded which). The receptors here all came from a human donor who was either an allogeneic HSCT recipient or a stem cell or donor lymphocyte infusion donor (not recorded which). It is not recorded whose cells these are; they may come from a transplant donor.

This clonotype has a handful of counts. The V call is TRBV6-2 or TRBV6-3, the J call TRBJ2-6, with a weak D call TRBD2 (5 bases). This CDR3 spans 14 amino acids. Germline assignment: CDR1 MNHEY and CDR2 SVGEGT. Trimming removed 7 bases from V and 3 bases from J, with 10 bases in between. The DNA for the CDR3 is TGTGCCAGCAACCGGGCGGGTGGGGCCAACGTCCTGACTTTC. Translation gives CASNRAGGANVLTF.

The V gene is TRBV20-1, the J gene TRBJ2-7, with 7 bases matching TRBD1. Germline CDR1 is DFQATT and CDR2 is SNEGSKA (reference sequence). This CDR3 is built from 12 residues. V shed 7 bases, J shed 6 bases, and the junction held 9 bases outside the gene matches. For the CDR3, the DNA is TGCAGTGTTGGACAGGCGGCGGGCGAGCAGTACTTC. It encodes CSVGQAAGEQYF.